The 19 T cell receptor beta chains below come from one sample, sequenced in a study of T cell repertoires in ileal Crohn's disease. Assay used: immunoSEQ multiplex PCR; TCRdb lists only in-frame clones, some missing. The sample lists 15,000 to 20,000 clones, approximately 77% occurring once. Noted time point: neoterminal ileum biopsy at postoperative endoscopy, about 6 months after surgery. The sample consisted of ileal tissue. These receptors came from an adult with Crohn's disease.

The chain carries TRBV4-1 and TRBJ1-2; D gene ambiguous. The germline V gene has CDR1 MGHRA and CDR2 YSYEKL. The germline V and J ends were trimmed by 2 bases and 0 bases, with 10 bases remaining between them. This CDR3 has 15 amino acids. The CDR3 protein is CASSQSGTTNYGYTF. CDR3 bases: TGCGCCAGCAGCCAAAGTGGCACCACTAACTATGGCTACACCTTC.

The chain uses TRBV30 and TRBJ1-5; D is unresolved. Germline values: CDR1 GTSNPN, CDR2 SVGIG (reference sequence). V lost 0 bases and J 2 bases, leaving 5 bases between the germline ends. This CDR3 region has 13 residues. The DNA for the CDR3 is TGTGCCTGGAGTGTACACGGCAATCAGCCCCAGCATTTT. Its protein product is CAWSVHGNQPQHF.

The chain combines TRBV4-1 with TRBJ2-3, with TRBD2 identical over 11 bases. Germline V lookup: CDR1 MGHRA, CDR2 YSYEKL. The CDR3 is 16 residues long. After removal of 3 bases from V and 6 bases from J, the junction contained 8 bases not matched to a gene. The CDR3 nucleotides are TGCGCCAGCAGCCAGCCGGGACTAGCGGTAATGGATACGCAGTATTTT. Its protein product is CASSQPGLAVMDTQYF.

The V call is TRBV30, the J call TRBJ2-7, with TRBD1 matching over 8 bases. Germline CDR1 is GTSNPN and CDR2 is SVGIG (reference sequence). The length of the CDR3 is 14 residues. V lost 2 bases, J lost 1 base, and 4 bases stayed unmatched. The CDR3 loop is CAWSFWTGSYEQYF. Written as DNA, the CDR3 is TGTGCCTGGAGTTTCTGGACAGGGTCCTACGAGCAGTACTTC.

The chain employs TRBV19 and TRBJ2-7; TRBD1 aligns across 10 bases. The germline V gene encodes CDR1 LNHDA and CDR2 SQIVND (reference sequence). This CDR3 spans 17 amino acids. V was clipped by 1 base and J by 2 bases; unmatched bases: 8. This CDR3 reads CASSIGTTGGLTYEQYF. The CDR3 nucleotides are TGTGCCAGTAGTATAGGGACGACAGGGGGCTTGACCTACGAGCAGTACTTC.

The sample holds a few counts of this clone. The junction and the germline gene differ at one end; a read error may be behind it. CDR3 region: CASSTQTGFSIF. CDR3 coding DNA: TGTGCCAGCTCTACCCAGACAGGGTTTTCAATTTTC. The chain combines TRBV2 with TRBJ1-2; 7 positions match TRBD1. Per germline, CDR1 SNHLY and CDR2 FYNNEI. This CDR3 is 12 amino acids long.

The J gene is TRBJ1-1, the V gene TRBV7-9; TRBD1 is a possible D gene (5 bases). The ends were cut back, 5 bases at V and 1 base at J, with 11 bases in the middle. The CDR3 extends over 14 amino acids. CDR1 SEHNR and CDR2 FQNEAQ come from the germline V gene (reference sequence). The CDR3 DNA is TGTGCCAGCAGCCCAAATACAGGGAACACTGAAGCTTTCTTT. Protein: CASSPNTGNTEAFF.

The rearrangement joins TRBV5-1 to TRBJ2-7; D might be TRBD1 (5 bases). The V gene's germline CDR1 is SGHRS and CDR2 YFSETQ. V was shortened by 0 bases and J by 5 bases, with 12 bases between the two germline ends. The CDR3 totals 14 residues. The CDR3 is CASSLEGPWHEQYF. In DNA, the CDR3 is TGCGCCAGCAGCTTGGAGGGGCCCTGGCACGAGCAGTACTTC.

The chain links TRBV6-1 to TRBJ1-2; maybe TRBD1 (6 bases). Trimming left V 8 bases short and J 8 bases short, with 21 bases between. The length of the CDR3 is 14 residues. Germline loops: CDR1 MNHNS, CDR2 SASEGT. In DNA, the CDR3 is TGTGCCAGCGTAGTTAGGGGGTCCGTCCTGGGCTACACCTTC. It yields the protein CASVVRGSVLGYTF.

The rearrangement links TRBV5-6 to TRBJ2-7; D remains ambiguous. The V gene's germline CDR1 is SGHDT and CDR2 YYEEEE. The V and J ends lost 4 bases and 0 bases respectively, with 8 bases between them. The CDR3 loop spans 13 amino acids. The CDR3: CASSALNSYEQYF. The DNA of the CDR3 is TGTGCCAGCAGCGCCCTAAACTCCTACGAGCAGTACTTC.

There are a few counts of this clone. J is TRBJ1-2 and V is TRBV2, with 7 bases that match TRBD1. This CDR3 spans 13 amino acids. The germline gives CDR1 SNHLY, CDR2 FYNNEI. With V trimmed by 6 bases and J by 3 bases, 4 bases remained unmatched. CDR3 nucleotide sequence: TGTGCCAGCAGCATCCAGGGGGACTATGGCTACACCTTC. It yields the protein CASSIQGDYGYTF.

The chain employs TRBV11-2 and TRBJ2-7; 9 bases are a match to TRBD1. Germline V CDR1 and CDR2: SGHAT, FQNNGV. CDR3 length: 14 residues. The trim removed 3 bases at V and 5 bases at J, leaving 5 bases unmatched. CDR3 amino acids: CASSFGTGFHEQYF. CDR3 DNA sequence: TGTGCCAGCAGCTTCGGGACAGGGTTTCACGAGCAGTACTTC.

The chain employs TRBV19 and TRBJ2-7; no reliable D call. The V end was cut by 1 base, the J end by 6 bases, with 7 bases between. Germline V gives CDR1 LNHDA, CDR2 SQIVND (reference sequence). This CDR3 contains 12 residues. The CDR3 DNA follows: TGTGCCAGTAGTATAGTTGCAGGCGAGCAGTACTTC. Protein: CASSIVAGEQYF.

The J gene is TRBJ2-1, the V gene TRBV5-4, with TRBD2 identical over 8 bases. V was clipped by 2 bases and J by 6 bases; unmatched bases: 7. The CDR3 is 15 amino acids. Per the germline V gene, CDR1 is SGHNT and CDR2 is YYREEE (reference sequence). The CDR3 region is CASSFPGGGANEQFF. The CDR3 nucleotides read TGTGCCAGCAGCTTCCCGGGAGGGGGGGCCAATGAGCAGTTCTTC.

V is TRBV10-3 and J is TRBJ2-2, with 9 bases fitting TRBD2. The V gene end was trimmed by 2 bases and the J gene end by 4 bases; junction bases not matched to a gene: 5. Germline V lookup: CDR1 ENHRY, CDR2 SYGVKD. CDR3 length equals 16 residues. CDR3 in amino acids: CAISESGRFGTGELFF. The CDR3 region has the DNA TGTGCCATCAGTGAGAGCGGGAGGTTTGGCACCGGGGAGCTGTTTTTT.

This clone was seen just once. The gene calls are TRBV7-9 and TRBJ1-1, with 7 bases lining up with TRBD1. In germline, CDR1 is SEHNR, CDR2 FQNEAQ (reference sequence). This CDR3 spans 15 amino acids. J lost 2 bases, V lost 5 bases, and 8 bases had no gene match. CDR3 in amino acids: CASSLRGTANTEAFF. CDR3 bases: TGTGCCAGCAGCCTGAGGGGGACAGCAAACACTGAAGCTTTCTTT. Looking up the rest from reference TRBV7-9 and TRBJ1-1 gives the full variable domain: DTGVSQNPRHKITKRGQNVTFRCDPISEHNRLYWYRQTLGQGPEFLTYFQNEAQLEKSRLLSDRFSAERPKGSFSTLEIQRTEQGDSAMYLCASSLRGTANTEAFFGQGTRLTVV.

The chain has TRBV5-1 and TRBJ1-4, with 7 bases matching TRBD1. CDR3 length: 14 residues. Germline loops: CDR1 SGHRS, CDR2 YFSETQ. The junction had 4 bases not matched to a gene; V was cut back by 2 bases and J by 6 bases. This chain's CDR3 is CASSFQGGHEKLFF. For the CDR3, the DNA is TGCGCCAGCAGCTTTCAAGGGGGCCATGAAAAACTGTTTTTT.

This chain links TRBV29-1 with TRBJ1-2; 10 positions agree with TRBD1. Germline V gene data show CDR1 as SQVTM and CDR2 as ANQGSEA. This CDR3 contains 14 residues. J was trimmed by 3 bases and V by 6 bases; bases with no gene match: 7. In DNA form, the CDR3 reads TGCAGCGTGGGGAGGGGACAGGGGTACTATGGCTACACCTTC. Its translation is CSVGRGQGYYGYTF.

The chain is built from TRBV5-1 and TRBJ1-4; D is perhaps TRBD1 (5 bases). This CDR3 is built from 14 residues. Trimming cost V 1 base and J 8 bases, with 12 bases left between them. The germline CDR1 and CDR2 sequences are SGHRS and YFSETQ. The CDR3 DNA is TGCGCCAGCAGCTTGTCGCAGGGCAAGGAAAAACTGTTTTTT. This gives the protein CASSLSQGKEKLFF.